These 20 T cell receptor beta chains originate from one sample sequenced in a study of blood T cell repertoires in COVID-19. Repertoires were generated with immunoSEQ multiplex PCR, while TCRdb's copy carries only in-frame clones and drops some. The data hold about 430,000 clones, with more than 70% observed a single time. The sample comprised PBMCs or T cells enriched from blood (not recorded which). The receptors here all came from a young woman who had been exposed to COVID-19.

V and J are TRBV19 and TRBJ2-3, with 10 positions matching TRBD2. Unmatched junction bases numbered 12, after V lost 9 bases and J lost 6 bases. This CDR3 comprises 15 residues. Per germline, CDR1 LNHDA and CDR2 SQIVND (reference sequence). The CDR3: CASQQLAGFLDTQYF. In DNA form, the CDR3 reads TGTGCCAGCCAACAACTAGCGGGGTTTCTTGATACGCAGTATTTT.

The gene calls are TRBV29-1 and TRBJ1-1, with D possibly matching TRBD1 (5 bases). From germline, CDR1 is SQVTM and CDR2 ANQGSEA. V lost 2 bases and J lost 0, with 10 bases in between. This CDR3 contains 14 residues. CDR3 region: CSVESPGMNTEAFF. In nucleotides, the CDR3 is TGCAGCGTTGAATCCCCAGGGATGAACACTGAAGCTTTCTTT.

This rearrangement joins TRBV14 to TRBJ1-1, with D maybe TRBD1 (6 bases). Germline V lookup: CDR1 SGHDN, CDR2 FVKESK. V was clipped by 1 base and J by 5 bases, with 11 bases between them. The CDR3 has 14 residues. CDR3: CASSQVRGGTEAFF. The CDR3, as DNA: TGTGCCAGCAGCCAAGTCAGGGGCGGTACTGAAGCTTTCTTT.

This sequence joins TRBV14 and TRBJ1-5; TRBD1 aligns across 7 bases. Germline lookup yields CDR1 SGHDN and CDR2 FVKESK. CDR3 length equals 18 residues. The junction had 16 bases not matched to a gene; V was cut back by 4 bases and J by 4 bases. Here the CDR3 DNA reads TGTGCCAGCAGCCGGGGGACAGTCAATAGTCTTAGGAATCAGCCCCAGCATTTT. This codes for CASSRGTVNSLRNQPQHF.

The genes are TRBV28 and TRBJ2-7; 10 bases are shared with TRBD1. This CDR3 comprises 15 residues. The germline gives CDR1 MDHEN, CDR2 SYDVKM. The junction had 10 bases not matched to a gene; V was cut back by 6 bases and J by 5 bases. CDR3 in amino acids: CASRRQGTGVHEQYF. DNA for the CDR3: TGTGCCAGCAGGAGACAAGGGACAGGGGTCCACGAGCAGTACTTC.

Only one count was recorded for this clone. The chain combines TRBV4-1 with TRBJ2-3; D not resolved. CDR1 is MGHRA and CDR2 is YSYEKL in the germline V gene. The V end lost 3 bases, the J end lost 1 base, and 11 bases lay between the germline ends. The length of the CDR3 is 15 residues. CDR3 in amino acids: CASSHENYGTDTQYF. The CDR3 region has the DNA TGCGCCAGCAGCCACGAAAACTATGGCACAGATACGCAGTATTTT.

Here the CDR3 DNA reads TGTGCCAGTAGTATAGGGACAGGGGGATTTCAGCCCCAGCATTTT. It translates to CASSIGTGGFQPQHF. This rearrangement joins TRBV19 to TRBJ1-5; 10 nucleotides agree with TRBD1. Trimming took 1 base from V and 6 from J; bases not matched to a gene: 3. The CDR3 length is 15 residues. Germline CDR1 is LNHDA and CDR2 is SQIVND (reference sequence).

CDR3 in amino acids: CASDPGTGGSPLHF. CDR3 nucleotides: TGTGCCAGTGATCCGGGGACAGGGGGTTCACCCCTCCACTTT. The chain joins TRBV19 to TRBJ1-6; 11 bases line up with TRBD1. The junction had 6 bases not matched to a gene; V was cut back by 8 bases and J by 9 bases. The CDR3 has 14 amino acids. Germline V lookup: CDR1 LNHDA, CDR2 SQIVND (reference sequence).

The genes are TRBV28 and TRBJ2-7; 7 bases fit TRBD2. The V segment lost 8 bases and the J segment 5 bases; nucleotides outside the gene matches: 9. Germline lookup yields CDR1 MDHEN and CDR2 SYDVKM. This CDR3 spans 13 amino acids. The CDR3 DNA is TGTGCCAGCGCTCAGTGGGGGGGAGACGAGCAGTACTTC. Translating it yields CASAQWGGDEQYF.

The chain employs TRBV7-2 and TRBJ1-2; maybe TRBD1 (6 bases). Germline V gene sequence: CDR1 SGHTA, CDR2 FQGNSA. Trimming pared 6 bases from V and 3 bases from J, leaving 14 bases between. CDR3 length: 14 amino acids. CDR3 nucleotide sequence: TGTGCCAGCAGGCCCAGGGGCAGGCACTATGGCTACACCTTC. Protein sequence: CASRPRGRHYGYTF.

The chain couples TRBV7-9 to TRBJ2-1; 7 positions match TRBD2. The germline V gene has CDR1 SEHNR and CDR2 FQNEAQ (reference sequence). The CDR3 spans 16 residues. Losses at the gene ends were 2 bases for V and 8 bases for J; bases not matched to a gene: 12. Here the CDR3 reads CASSLRVGGSSDEQFF. The CDR3 region has the DNA TGTGCCAGCAGCTTAAGGGTTGGCGGGAGTTCTGATGAGCAGTTCTTC.

The chain uses TRBV5-1 and TRBJ2-2, with TRBD2 matching over 8 bases. The CDR3 spans 16 residues. The germline CDR1 and CDR2 sequences are SGHRS and YFSETQ. The V segment lost 4 bases and the J segment 10 bases; nucleotides outside the gene matches: 15. The CDR3 DNA is TGCGCCAGCAGCGGGGGAAGTAGCGGGGTTCAGTTGGAGCTGTTTTTT. Encoded protein: CASSGGSSGVQLELFF.

The CDR3 loop is CASSWDRGTEQYF. The CDR3, as DNA: TGTGCCAGCAGCTGGGACAGGGGAACCGAGCAGTACTTC. The chain combines TRBV3-1 (or the pseudogene TRBV3-2) with TRBJ2-7; 10 nucleotides match TRBD1. Germline V lookup: CDR1 LGHDT, CDR2 YNNKEL (reference sequence). V gave up 5 bases and J gave up 6 bases; unmatched junction bases: 4. The CDR3 sequence is 13 residues long.

The rearrangement links TRBV7-2 to TRBJ2-1; TRBD2 matches 9 bases. The CDR3 runs to 18 residues. Germline V gene sequence: CDR1 SGHTA, CDR2 FQGNSA. Trimming took 8 bases from V and 0 from J; bases not matched to a gene: 14. The CDR3 bases are TGTGCCAGCGGTACTTCAAACCTAGCGGGAAGCTCCTACAATGAGCAGTTCTTC. Translating gives CASGTSNLAGSSYNEQFF. The variable domain in full, with the rest retrieved from reference TRBV7-2 and TRBJ2-1, is GAGVSQSPSNKVTEKGKDVELRCDPISGHTALYWYRQSLGQGLEFLIYFQGNSAPDKSGLPSDRFSAERTGGSVSTLTIQRTQQEDSAVYLCASGTSNLAGSSYNEQFFGPGTRLTVL.

On this clone: Other DNA sequences in the same sample also yield this CDR3. This rearrangement joins TRBV27 to TRBJ2-1, with D possibly matching TRBD2 (6 bases). CDR3 length equals 15 residues. Trimming cost V 2 bases and J 0 bases, with 8 bases left between them. CDR1 MNHEY and CDR2 SMNVEV come from the germline V gene (reference sequence). CDR3: CASSLAGSSYNEQFF. DNA of the CDR3: TGTGCCAGCAGTTTAGCGGGAAGCTCCTACAATGAGCAGTTCTTC.

This clone appeared a single time. The chain combines TRBV11-3 with TRBJ1-1; a weak D match, TRBD1 (6 bases). The CDR3 has 14 amino acids. V was shortened by 0 bases and J by 4 bases, with 9 bases between the two germline ends. Germline-derived CDR1 and CDR2 are SGHNT and YENEEA. CDR3 amino acids: CASSLERGSTEAFF. The CDR3 DNA reads as TGTGCCAGCAGCTTAGAAAGGGGGAGCACTGAAGCTTTCTTT.

V usage is TRBV9 and J usage is TRBJ2-7, with 7 bases fitting TRBD2. The length of the CDR3 is 14 residues. The V segment lost 4 bases and the J segment 2 bases; nucleotides outside the gene matches: 6. The germline V gene has CDR1 SGDLS and CDR2 YYNGEE. The CDR3 DNA is TGTGCCAGCAGCCCCCGGACTAGTCCCTACGAGCAGTACTTC. Translating gives CASSPRTSPYEQYF.

This clone was seen a handful of times. The CDR3 nucleotides are TGCAGAGTTCAGGGAGGGACTGAAGCTTTCTTT. Translation: CRVQGGTEAFF. The J gene is TRBJ1-1, the V gene TRBV20-1; maybe TRBD1 (5 bases). The length of the CDR3 is 11 residues. CDR1 and CDR2 (germline): DFQATT, SNEGSKA (reference sequence).

This sequence joins TRBV7-3 and TRBJ2-1; 8 nucleotides agree with TRBD1. The CDR3 totals 15 residues. J lost 7 bases, V lost 4 bases, and 9 bases had no gene match. Germline CDR1 is SGHTA and CDR2 is FQGTGA. The CDR3 region has the DNA TGTGCCAGCAGCTCCCAGGGGGCCTTCGGTAATGAGCAGTTCTTC. This translates into CASSSQGAFGNEQFF.

CDR3 residues: CASSLSGFYAIQYF. CDR3 in DNA: TGTGCCAGCAGTTTATCGGGGTTTTATGCCATTCAGTACTTC. The rearrangement uses TRBV28 and TRBJ2-4; D possibly corresponds to TRBD2 (5 bases). V was clipped by 1 base and J by 9 bases, with 13 bases between them. CDR1 is MDHEN and CDR2 is SYDVKM in the germline V gene. This CDR3 contains 14 residues.